Only a few counts were recorded for the clone carrying this T cell receptor beta chain. Antigen: not known. V was trimmed by 0 bases and J by 4 bases, leaving 4 bases between them. This CDR3 contains 12 residues. Germline CDR1 GTSNPN, CDR2 SVGIG (reference sequence). TCRdb redid the calling of the 5' RACE reads with MiXCR, one entry per CDR3 protein. The sample has roughly 500,000 distinct CDR3 sequences, roughly 21% seen once. These data originate in a study of identical twins. No donor was unhealthy or non-Caucasian. Study results and limitations: Beta clonotypes that were abundant in cord blood contained fewer insertions, a pattern absent from memory repertoires.

These data were also reused for a study on T cells expressing NK-cell markers.

This clonotype was sampled from a woman younger than 30 in good health. Sequencing was performed on CD4+ T cells sorted from blood. The chain has TRBV30 and TRBJ2-1, with unresolved D. The CDR3 nucleotides read TGTGCCTGGAGTGTGCAGTACAATGAGCAGTTCTTC. Protein product: CAWSVQYNEQFF.